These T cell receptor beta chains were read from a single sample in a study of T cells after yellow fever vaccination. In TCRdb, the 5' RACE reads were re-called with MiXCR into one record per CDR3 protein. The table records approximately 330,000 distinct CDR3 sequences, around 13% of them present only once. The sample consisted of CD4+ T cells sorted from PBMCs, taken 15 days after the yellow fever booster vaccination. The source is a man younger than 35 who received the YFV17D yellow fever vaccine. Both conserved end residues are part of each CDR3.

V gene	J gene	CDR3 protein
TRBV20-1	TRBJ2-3	CSATDRGGTDTQYF
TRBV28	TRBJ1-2	CASSDRYGYTF
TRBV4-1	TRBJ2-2	CASSQVGGGELFF
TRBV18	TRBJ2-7	CASSPLHYEQYF
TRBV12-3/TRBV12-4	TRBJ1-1	CASIIGQQNTEAFF
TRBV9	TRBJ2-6	CASSVGGLGANVLTF
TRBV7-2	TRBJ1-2	CASSLAQGGGYTF
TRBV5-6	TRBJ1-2	CASSLQGMSYGYTF
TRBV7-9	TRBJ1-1	CASSPVAQDRAFF
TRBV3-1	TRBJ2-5	CASSGGGGGWETQYF
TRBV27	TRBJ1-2	CASSPRPGGDYGYTF
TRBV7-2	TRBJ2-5	CASSSAGAQETQYF
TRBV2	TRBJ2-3	CASRTGEDTDTQYF
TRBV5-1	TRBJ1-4	CASSSPETGGEKLFF
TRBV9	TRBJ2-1	CASSVGPSFGLHEQFF
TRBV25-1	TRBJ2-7	CASRHMGQPYEQYF
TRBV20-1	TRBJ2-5	CSVYRQAQETQYF
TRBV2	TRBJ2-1	CASSSTSGVYNEQFF
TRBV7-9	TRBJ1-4	CASSRQGETNEKLFF
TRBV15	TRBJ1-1	CATSKRETEAFF
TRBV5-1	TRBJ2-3	CASREEGSTDTQYF
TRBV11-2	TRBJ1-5	CASSIQGINQPQHF
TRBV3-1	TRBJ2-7	CASSLPGAASYEQYF
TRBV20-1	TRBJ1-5	CSARTGGNQPQHF
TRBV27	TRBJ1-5	CASSPQGDFNQPQHF
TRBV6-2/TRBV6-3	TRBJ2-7	CASSLSTGSSYEQYF
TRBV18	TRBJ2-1	CASVMTGTGGFEQFF
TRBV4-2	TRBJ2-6	CASSQVSGSGANVLTF
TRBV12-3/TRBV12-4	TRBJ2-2	CASSLASAGTGELFF
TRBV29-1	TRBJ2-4	CSVGQIAKNIQYF
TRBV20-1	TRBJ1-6	CSAREGGRVDNSPLHF
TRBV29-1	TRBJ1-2	CSVAPLWGEHTF
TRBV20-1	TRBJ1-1	CSARGGEGTEAFF
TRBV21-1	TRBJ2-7	CASCRRGGRSYEQYF
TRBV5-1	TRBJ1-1	CASSLGRGPNTEAFF
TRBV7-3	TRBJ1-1	CASSLRQGRKAFF
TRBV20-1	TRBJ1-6	CSARVQQGVGSPLHF
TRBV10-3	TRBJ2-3	CAISEHRDYSTDTQYF
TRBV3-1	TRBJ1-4	CASSRIQGKLFF
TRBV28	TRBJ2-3	CASRSQGVGTDTQYF
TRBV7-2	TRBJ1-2	CASSLSSDGPGGYTF
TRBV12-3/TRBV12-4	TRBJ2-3	CASSSWESDTQYF
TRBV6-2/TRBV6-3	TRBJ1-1	CASSYAGAEAFF
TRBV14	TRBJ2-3	CASSQVSGASDTQYF
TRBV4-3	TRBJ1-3	CASSPDPRGTGNTIYF
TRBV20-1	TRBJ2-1	CSASPGQLMVYEQFF
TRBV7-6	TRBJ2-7	CASSLETAREQYF
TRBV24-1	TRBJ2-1	CATSAAGVDEQFF